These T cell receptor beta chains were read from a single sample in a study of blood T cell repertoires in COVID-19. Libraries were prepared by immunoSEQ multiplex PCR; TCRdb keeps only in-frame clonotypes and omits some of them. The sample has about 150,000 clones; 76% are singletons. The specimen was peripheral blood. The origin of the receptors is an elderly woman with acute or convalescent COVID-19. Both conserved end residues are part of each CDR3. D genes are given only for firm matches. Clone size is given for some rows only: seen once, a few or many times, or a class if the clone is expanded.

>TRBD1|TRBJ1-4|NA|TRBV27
TGTGCCAGCAGGCCCACAGGGGCGGCGAGAAAACTGTTTTTT
CASRPTGAARKLFF
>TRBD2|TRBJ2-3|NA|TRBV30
TGTGCCTGGAGTCACGGACTAGCCTTCACAGATACGCAGTATTTT
CAWSHGLAFTDTQYF
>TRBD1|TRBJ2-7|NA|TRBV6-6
TGTGCCAGCAGTCTCCTCGGACAGGGGAGGTCAAGCTCCTACGAGCAGTACTTC
CASSLLGQGRSSSYEQYF
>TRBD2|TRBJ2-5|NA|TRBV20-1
TGCAGTGCTAGTGGAGCGGGGCAAGAGACCCAGTACTTC
CSASGAGQETQYF
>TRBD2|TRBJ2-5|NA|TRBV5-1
TGCGCCAGCAGCGCGGATGGACTAGCGGGAGGGCTTCAAGAGACCCAGTACTTC
CASSADGLAGGLQETQYF
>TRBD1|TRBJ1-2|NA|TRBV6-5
TGTGCCAGCAGTTACCCGGGACAGGGGGCGAGGGGCTACACCTTC
CASSYPGQGARGYTF
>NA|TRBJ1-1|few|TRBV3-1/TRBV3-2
TGTGCCAGCAGCCAAGGAGTATTGCGGGGTTCTGAAGCTTTCTTT
CASSQGVLRGSEAFF
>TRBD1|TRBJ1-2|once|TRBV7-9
TGTGCCAGCAGCCCCAGGGGACAGACATATGGCTACACCTTC
CASSPRGQTYGYTF
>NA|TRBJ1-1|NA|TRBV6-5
TGTGCCAGCACCAACGGGGGGCGATGGACTGAAGCTTTCTTT
CASTNGGRWTEAFF
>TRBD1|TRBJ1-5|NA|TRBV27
TGTGCCAGCAGAAGACAGGGGGGTGGCAATCAGCCCCAGCATTTT
CASRRQGGGNQPQHF
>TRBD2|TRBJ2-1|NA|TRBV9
TGTGCCAGCAGCATCTCTAGCGGGACGAGGTCCTACAATGAGCAGTTCTTC
CASSISSGTRSYNEQFF
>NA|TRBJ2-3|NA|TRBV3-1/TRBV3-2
TGTGCCAGCAGCCATAGCTTTGGCACAGATACGCAGTATTTT
CASSHSFGTDTQYF
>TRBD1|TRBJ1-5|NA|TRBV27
TGTGCCAGCAGTCCACAGGGGGCTAAGCAGCCCCAGCATTTT
CASSPQGAKQPQHF
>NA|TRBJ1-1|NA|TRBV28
TGTGCCAGCAGTCTACAGTCGGTGAACACTGAAGCTTTCTTT
CASSLQSVNTEAFF
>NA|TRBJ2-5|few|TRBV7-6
TGTGCCAGCGCTGACGGGATGCAAGAGACCCAGTACTTC
CASADGMQETQYF
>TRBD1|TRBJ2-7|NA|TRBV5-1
TGCGCCAGCAGCCTGACAGGGGACGAGAGCGAGCAGTACTTC
CASSLTGDESEQYF
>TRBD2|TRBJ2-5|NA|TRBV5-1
TGCGCCAGCAGCTTGTTAGGCGGGAGGGGGCAAGAGACCCAGTACTTC
CASSLLGGRGQETQYF
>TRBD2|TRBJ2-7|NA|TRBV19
TGTGCCAGTAGTCCCTCAATGGGGGGGGCCTACGAGCAGTACTTC
CASSPSMGGAYEQYF
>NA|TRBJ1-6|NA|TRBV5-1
TGCGCCAGCAGCTTGACAGACAAAGATAATTCACCCCTCCACTTT
CASSLTDKDNSPLHF
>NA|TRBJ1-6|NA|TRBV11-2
TGTGCCAGCAGCTTAGCACAGCCCTATAATTCACCCCTCCACTTT
CASSLAQPYNSPLHF
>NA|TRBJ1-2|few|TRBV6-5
TGTGCCAGCTCCCGTGGGACTCCCGATTGGGGCTACACCTTC
CASSRGTPDWGYTF
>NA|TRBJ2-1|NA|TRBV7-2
TGTGCCAGCAGCTTTAGCCAAGGCCCCTACAATGAGCAGTTCTTC
CASSFSQGPYNEQFF
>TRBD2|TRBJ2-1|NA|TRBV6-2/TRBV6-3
TGTGCCAGCAGTTACCGGACTAGCGGGGAGCAGTTCTTC
CASSYRTSGEQFF
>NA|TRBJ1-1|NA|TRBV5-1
TGCGCCAGCAGCTTGTATGCGGAGAACACTGAAGCTTTCTTT
CASSLYAENTEAFF
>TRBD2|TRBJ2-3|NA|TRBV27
TGTGCCAGCAGTTTATCCCTCCTGGTCCCCTCTAGCGGGGGTACAGATACGCAGTATTTT
CASSLSLLVPSSGGTDTQYF
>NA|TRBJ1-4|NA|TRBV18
TGTGCCAGCTCACCCTTGGGGGGGTCGACTAATGAAAAACTGTTTTTT
CASSPLGGSTNEKLFF
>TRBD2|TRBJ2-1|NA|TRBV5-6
TGTGCCAGCAGCTTGACTAGCGGGGGTTACAATGAGCAGTTCTTC
CASSLTSGGYNEQFF
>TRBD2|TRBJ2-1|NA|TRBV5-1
TGCGCCAGCAGCTTGGCGGGAGGGCCGGGGGATGAGCAGTTCTTC
CASSLAGGPGDEQFF
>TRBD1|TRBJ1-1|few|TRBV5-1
TGCGCCAGCAGCACACGACAGGGGAGGAACACTGAAGCTTTCTTT
CASSTRQGRNTEAFF
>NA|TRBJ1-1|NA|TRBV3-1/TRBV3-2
TGTGCCAGCACCCGAGGGAAGAACACTGAAGCTTTCTTT
CASTRGKNTEAFF
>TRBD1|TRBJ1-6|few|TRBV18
TGTGCCAGCTCACAGACAGGGGATAATTCACCCCTCCACTTT
CASSQTGDNSPLHF
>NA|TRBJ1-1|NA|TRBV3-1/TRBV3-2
TGTGCCAGCAGCTTGCGGGAGACCAACACTGAAGCTTTCTTT
CASSLRETNTEAFF
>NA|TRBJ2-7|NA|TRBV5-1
TGCGCCAGCAGCTTGGCCTGGGCACAAAACTCCTACGAGCAGTACTTC
CASSLAWAQNSYEQYF
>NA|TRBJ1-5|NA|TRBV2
TGTGCCAGCAGTCTTCAGGGGAGAGGCAATCAGCCCCAGCATTTT
CASSLQGRGNQPQHF
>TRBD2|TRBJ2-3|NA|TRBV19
TGTGCCAGTAGCAGACCTTCTAGCGGGAGGTCAGATACGCAGTATTTT
CASSRPSSGRSDTQYF
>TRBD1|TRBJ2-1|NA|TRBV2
TGTGCCAGCTCTCAGGGGGTCGGCAATGAGCAGTTCTTC
CASSQGVGNEQFF
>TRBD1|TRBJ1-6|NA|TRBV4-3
TGCGCCAGCAGCCAATCGATCCCAATAGACAGGGCTCGGTCACCCCTCCACTTT
CASSQSIPIDRARSPLHF
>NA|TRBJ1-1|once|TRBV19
TGTGCCAGTAGTATGGAGAAGAACACTGAAGCTTTCTTT
CASSMEKNTEAFF
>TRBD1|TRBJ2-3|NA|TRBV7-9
TGTGCCAGCGTCCGGGACAGGGTAACAGATACGCAGTATTTT
CASVRDRVTDTQYF
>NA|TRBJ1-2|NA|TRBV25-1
TGTGCCAGCAGTGGGGTTGGAAAGGACAATAACTATGGCTACACCTTC
CASSGVGKDNNYGYTF
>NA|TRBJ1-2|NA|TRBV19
TGTGCCAGTAGTATCCAACGGAACTATGGCTACACCTTC
CASSIQRNYGYTF